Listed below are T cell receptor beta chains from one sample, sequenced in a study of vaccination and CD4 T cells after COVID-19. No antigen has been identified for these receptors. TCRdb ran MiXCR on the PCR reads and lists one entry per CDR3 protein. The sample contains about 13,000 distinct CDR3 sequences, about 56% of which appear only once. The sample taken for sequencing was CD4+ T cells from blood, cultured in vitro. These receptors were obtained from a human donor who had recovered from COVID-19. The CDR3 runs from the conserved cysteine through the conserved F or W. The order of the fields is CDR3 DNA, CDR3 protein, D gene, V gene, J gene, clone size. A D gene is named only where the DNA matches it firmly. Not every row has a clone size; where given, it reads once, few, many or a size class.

CDR3 DNA: TGCGCCAGCAGCTTGGCCGCGGATCGTCAACAAGAGACCCAGTACTTC; CDR3 protein: CASSLAADRQQETQYF; D gene: -; V gene: TRBV5-1; J gene: TRBJ2-5; clone size: -
CDR3 DNA: TGTGCCAGCAGCTTGGAGGCAGTCATGAACACTGAAGCTTTCTTT; CDR3 protein: CASSLEAVMNTEAFF; D gene: -; V gene: TRBV5-4; J gene: TRBJ1-1; clone size: -
CDR3 DNA: TGTGCCAGCAGCCCGGGAGTACGCGGCACAGATACGCAGTATTTT; CDR3 protein: CASSPGVRGTDTQYF; D gene: -; V gene: TRBV7-3; J gene: TRBJ2-3; clone size: -
CDR3 DNA: TGTGCCAGCAGTTCAGGACAGGGAGATGGCTACACCTTC; CDR3 protein: CASSSGQGDGYTF; D gene: TRBD1; V gene: TRBV6-5; J gene: TRBJ1-2; clone size: -
CDR3 DNA: TGTGCCAGCAGCGGCGGCACAGGGAGGACTGAAGCTTTCTTT; CDR3 protein: CASSGGTGRTEAFF; D gene: -; V gene: TRBV5-4; J gene: TRBJ1-1; clone size: few
CDR3 DNA: TGTGCCAGCAGTTTCAGGAAGAACACTGAAGCTTTCTTT; CDR3 protein: CASSFRKNTEAFF; D gene: -; V gene: TRBV12-3/TRBV12-4; J gene: TRBJ1-1; clone size: -
CDR3 DNA: TGTGCCAGCAGTTCAGGGGGGTACAGCTATGGCTACACCTTC; CDR3 protein: CASSSGGYSYGYTF; D gene: TRBD1; V gene: TRBV27; J gene: TRBJ1-2; clone size: few
CDR3 DNA: TGTGCCAGCAGTCGGACAGTTTCTCGTGGAAACACCATATATTTT; CDR3 protein: CASSRTVSRGNTIYF; D gene: -; V gene: TRBV6-1; J gene: TRBJ1-3; clone size: -
CDR3 DNA: TGTGCCAGCAAGTTATCGGGGACCCTAAGCACAGATACGCAGTATTTT; CDR3 protein: CASKLSGTLSTDTQYF; D gene: -; V gene: TRBV2; J gene: TRBJ2-3; clone size: few
CDR3 DNA: TGTGCCAGCAGTTTCCGGTGGAACACTGAAGCTTTCTTT; CDR3 protein: CASSFRWNTEAFF; D gene: -; V gene: TRBV6-2/TRBV6-3; J gene: TRBJ1-1; clone size: -
CDR3 DNA: TGTGCCATCAGTGGGGGACAGGGAGCATATGGCTACACCTTC; CDR3 protein: CAISGGQGAYGYTF; D gene: TRBD1; V gene: TRBV10-3; J gene: TRBJ1-2; clone size: -
CDR3 DNA: TGTGCCAGCAGTACCAGGGGGCTGAGCACTGAAGCTTTCTTT; CDR3 protein: CASSTRGLSTEAFF; D gene: TRBD1; V gene: TRBV28; J gene: TRBJ1-1; clone size: -
CDR3 DNA: TGCAGTGCTAGACCTACAGACGGGACCCAGTACTTC; CDR3 protein: CSARPTDGTQYF; D gene: -; V gene: TRBV20-1; J gene: TRBJ2-5; clone size: -
CDR3 DNA: TGTGCCAGCAGCTTAGGCGCCAGGACAGGATACCTCCAAGAGACCCAGTACTTC; CDR3 protein: CASSLGARTGYLQETQYF; D gene: TRBD1; V gene: TRBV7-8; J gene: TRBJ2-5; clone size: -
CDR3 DNA: TGTGCCATCACCCAACGGTTCACCGGGGGCGAGCAGTACTTC; CDR3 protein: CAITQRFTGGEQYF; D gene: -; V gene: TRBV10-3; J gene: TRBJ2-7; clone size: -
CDR3 DNA: TGCGCCAGCAGTATCAGGGACAGGGCCGGGGAGCTGTTTTTT; CDR3 protein: CASSIRDRAGELFF; D gene: TRBD1; V gene: TRBV10-1; J gene: TRBJ2-2; clone size: -
CDR3 DNA: TGCAGTGCTAGAGATGAATGGGGGGGAGCCACCTACGAGCAGTACTTC; CDR3 protein: CSARDEWGGATYEQYF; D gene: TRBD2; V gene: TRBV20-1; J gene: TRBJ2-7; clone size: -
CDR3 DNA: TGTGCCAGCAGTTGGACAGGGAGTCAGCCCCAGCATTTT; CDR3 protein: CASSWTGSQPQHF; D gene: TRBD1; V gene: TRBV28; J gene: TRBJ1-5; clone size: -
CDR3 DNA: TGTGCCAGCAGATCCCAGAACACTGAAGCTTTCTTT; CDR3 protein: CASRSQNTEAFF; D gene: -; V gene: TRBV12-3/TRBV12-4; J gene: TRBJ1-1; clone size: few
CDR3 DNA: TGTGCCAGCAGCTTAGTTGGAGGGGGCTATAACTATGGCTACACCTTC; CDR3 protein: CASSLVGGGYNYGYTF; D gene: TRBD1; V gene: TRBV7-2; J gene: TRBJ1-2; clone size: -
CDR3 DNA: TGCGCCAGCAGGGCTACGGAAGGAAATGAAGCTTTCTTT; CDR3 protein: CASRATEGNEAFF; D gene: -; V gene: TRBV5-1; J gene: TRBJ1-1; clone size: few
CDR3 DNA: TGTGCCAGTAGTCCCGCAGGGGGCTACTATGGCTACACCTTC; CDR3 protein: CASSPAGGYYGYTF; D gene: TRBD1; V gene: TRBV19; J gene: TRBJ1-2; clone size: -
CDR3 DNA: TGTGCCTTAGACAGGGGTCGTAGTCAGCCCCAGCATTTT; CDR3 protein: CALDRGRSQPQHF; D gene: TRBD1; V gene: TRBV30; J gene: TRBJ1-5; clone size: few
CDR3 DNA: TGTGCCAGCAGCTCCGGGACAGCCCGGCCCCAGCATTTT; CDR3 protein: CASSSGTARPQHF; D gene: TRBD1; V gene: TRBV7-2; J gene: TRBJ1-5; clone size: -
CDR3 DNA: TGCGCCAGCAGCTTTCGGACAGGGGAGAACACTGAAGCTTTCTTT; CDR3 protein: CASSFRTGENTEAFF; D gene: TRBD1; V gene: TRBV5-1; J gene: TRBJ1-1; clone size: -
CDR3 DNA: TGTGCCAGCAGTGTCTCAGGGGGCGCGGACACCGGGGAGCTGTTTTTT; CDR3 protein: CASSVSGGADTGELFF; D gene: TRBD1; V gene: TRBV2; J gene: TRBJ2-2; clone size: few
CDR3 DNA: TGTGCCAGCAGCCCTCGCCGGGACAGGAACACAGATACGCAGTATTTT; CDR3 protein: CASSPRRDRNTDTQYF; D gene: TRBD1; V gene: TRBV7-2; J gene: TRBJ2-3; clone size: few
CDR3 DNA: TGTGCCAGCAGTTCTGTGGAGGTGGGGAATCAGCCCCAGCATTTT; CDR3 protein: CASSSVEVGNQPQHF; D gene: -; V gene: TRBV6-5; J gene: TRBJ1-5; clone size: few
CDR3 DNA: TGTGCCAGCAGGGGGGGACAGGGTCAGGATACGCAGTATTTT; CDR3 protein: CASRGGQGQDTQYF; D gene: TRBD1; V gene: TRBV19; J gene: TRBJ2-3; clone size: -
CDR3 DNA: TGTGCCAGCAGTTGGGGGAGTCAGCCCCAGCATTTT; CDR3 protein: CASSWGSQPQHF; D gene: -; V gene: TRBV6-2/TRBV6-3; J gene: TRBJ1-5; clone size: -
CDR3 DNA: TGCAGTGCTAGAGTAGGCGAGGGGGGACTAGCGGTCCAGTACTTC; CDR3 protein: CSARVGEGGLAVQYF; D gene: TRBD2; V gene: TRBV20-1; J gene: TRBJ2-4; clone size: -
CDR3 DNA: TGTGCCAGCAGTTTATCCCTTACTATGGGGGCTGGCTACACCTTC; CDR3 protein: CASSLSLTMGAGYTF; D gene: -; V gene: TRBV27; J gene: TRBJ1-2; clone size: -
CDR3 DNA: TGCAGTGCTAGTTCAGGAGTCGAGCAGTACTTC; CDR3 protein: CSASSGVEQYF; D gene: -; V gene: TRBV20-1; J gene: TRBJ2-7; clone size: -
CDR3 DNA: TGTGCCAGCAGCTCAGGACTAGCGGGAGCTAATGAGCAGTTCTTC; CDR3 protein: CASSSGLAGANEQFF; D gene: TRBD2; V gene: TRBV7-2; J gene: TRBJ2-1; clone size: -
CDR3 DNA: TGTGCCAGCACCACCCAAGACAGGGGTAGCACTGAAGCTTTCTTT; CDR3 protein: CASTTQDRGSTEAFF; D gene: TRBD1; V gene: TRBV28; J gene: TRBJ1-1; clone size: -
CDR3 DNA: TGTGCCAGCAGATTTACCGAGGAGAGCAATCAGCCCCAGCATTTT; CDR3 protein: CASRFTEESNQPQHF; D gene: -; V gene: TRBV5-5; J gene: TRBJ1-5; clone size: -
CDR3 DNA: TGTGCCAGCAGTGCTCCGTATAAAGGAGGGCAAAACATTCAGTACTTC; CDR3 protein: CASSAPYKGGQNIQYF; D gene: -; V gene: TRBV6-1; J gene: TRBJ2-4; clone size: -
CDR3 DNA: TGTGCCAGCAGAAGTGGGGCTAGCGGGAGAAGGGAGACCCAGTACTTC; CDR3 protein: CASRSGASGRRETQYF; D gene: TRBD2; V gene: TRBV2; J gene: TRBJ2-5; clone size: once
CDR3 DNA: TGTGCCAGCAGTTTCTCTCCTCCGGGACAGGGGGCGGACACTGAAGCTTTCTTT; CDR3 protein: CASSFSPPGQGADTEAFF; D gene: TRBD1; V gene: TRBV27; J gene: TRBJ1-1; clone size: -
CDR3 DNA: TGTGCCAGTAGTATATCAGGCGGGGGGCGACAGCCCCAGCATTTT; CDR3 protein: CASSISGGGRQPQHF; D gene: -; V gene: TRBV19; J gene: TRBJ1-5; clone size: -
CDR3 DNA: TGTGCCAGCAGTTCCCTCCCAGCAACCGGCTACACCTTC; CDR3 protein: CASSSLPATGYTF; D gene: -; V gene: TRBV6-5; J gene: TRBJ1-2; clone size: few
CDR3 DNA: TGCGCCAGCAGCACCTCGGGACAGCTCCTGAACACTGAAGCTTTCTTT; CDR3 protein: CASSTSGQLLNTEAFF; D gene: TRBD1; V gene: TRBV5-1; J gene: TRBJ1-1; clone size: -
CDR3 DNA: TGTGCCAGCAGTGTCACAGGGGGCAACTATGGCTACACCTTC; CDR3 protein: CASSVTGGNYGYTF; D gene: TRBD1; V gene: TRBV6-1; J gene: TRBJ1-2; clone size: -
CDR3 DNA: TGTGCCACCAGTGATTTTGGGAACAGGGGTCTGTATTTT; CDR3 protein: CATSDFGNRGLYF; D gene: TRBD1; V gene: TRBV24-1; J gene: TRBJ2-3; clone size: few
CDR3 DNA: TGTGCCATCAGGGGGCCCGGGGAGCTGTTTTTT; CDR3 protein: CAIRGPGELFF; D gene: -; V gene: TRBV10-3; J gene: TRBJ2-2; clone size: -
CDR3 DNA: TGTGCCAGCAGTTACGTGGTAGAGAACACCATATATTTT; CDR3 protein: CASSYVVENTIYF; D gene: -; V gene: TRBV6-2/TRBV6-3; J gene: TRBJ1-3; clone size: few
CDR3 DNA: TGTGCCAGCAGTCTCTACAATTCTGGAAACACCATATATTTT; CDR3 protein: CASSLYNSGNTIYF; D gene: -; V gene: TRBV27; J gene: TRBJ1-3; clone size: -
CDR3 DNA: TGTGCCAGCACCCTAGCGGGAACCACAGATACGCAGTATTTT; CDR3 protein: CASTLAGTTDTQYF; D gene: TRBD2; V gene: TRBV6-1; J gene: TRBJ2-3; clone size: -
CDR3 DNA: TGCAGTGCAGCAGACAACCGGCCAAACAATGAGCAGTTCTTC; CDR3 protein: CSAADNRPNNEQFF; D gene: -; V gene: TRBV20-1; J gene: TRBJ2-1; clone size: -
CDR3 DNA: TGTGCCAGCAGTTTAGGGCAGGGGGGCACAGATACGCAGTATTTT; CDR3 protein: CASSLGQGGTDTQYF; D gene: TRBD1; V gene: TRBV12-3/TRBV12-4; J gene: TRBJ2-3; clone size: few
CDR3 DNA: TGCGCCAGCAGCCAAGAGGGGGGGCGGCTAAGGGTCCTCCACTTT; CDR3 protein: CASSQEGGRLRVLHF; D gene: -; V gene: TRBV4-1; J gene: TRBJ1-6; clone size: -
CDR3 DNA: TGTGCCACCAGTGATTTAGGGATTGCGCAGTATTTT; CDR3 protein: CATSDLGIAQYF; D gene: -; V gene: TRBV24-1; J gene: TRBJ2-3; clone size: -
CDR3 DNA: TGTGCCACCAGTGATGGGATGGAGACCCAGTACTTC; CDR3 protein: CATSDGMETQYF; D gene: -; V gene: TRBV24-1; J gene: TRBJ2-5; clone size: few